The 6 T cell receptor beta chains below come from one sample, sequenced in a study of brain T cells in children with intractable seizures. The data were produced by immunoSEQ multiplex PCR, yet TCRdb's version contains in-frame clones alone and is incomplete. The table shows some 64,000 clones, with about 96% occurring only once. Specimen: peripheral blood, collected at surgery. The receptors here all came from a boy less than two years old with focal cortical dysplasia and intractable seizures.

J is TRBJ2-7 and V is TRBV21-1. TRBV21-1 is a pseudogene locus. The CDR3 totals 15 residues. In DNA, the CDR3 is TGTGCCAGCAGCAGGGAACTACTAACAACCTACGAGCAGTACTTC. Translation gives CASSRELLTTYEQYF.

This clone was recorded only once. The V gene is TRBV18, the J gene TRBJ2-2; D gene unclear. CDR3 length: 12 amino acids. Trimming removed 2 bases from V and 4 bases from J, with 2 bases in between. Germline V gives CDR1 KGHSH, CDR2 LQKENI. The CDR3 sequence: CASSPGTGELFF. The CDR3 region has the DNA TGTGCCAGCTCACCAGGCACCGGGGAGCTGTTTTTT. Full variable domain (outside the CDR3, taken from reference TRBV18 and TRBJ2-2): NAGVMQNPRHLVRRRGQEARLRCSPMKGHSHVYWYRQLPEEGLKFMVYLQKENIIDESGMPKERFSAEFPKEGPSILRIQQVVRGDSAAYFCASSPGTGELFFGEGSRLTVL.

The V call is TRBV2, the J call TRBJ2-7; 7 positions agree with TRBD1. The CDR3 is 15 amino acids. CDR1 SNHLY and CDR2 FYNNEI come from the germline V gene. Trimming removed 7 bases from V and 2 bases from J; junction bases left unmatched: 11. The CDR3 DNA follows: TGTGCCAGCATTTCCAGACAGGGTAGGACCTACGAGCAGTACTTC. It encodes CASISRQGRTYEQYF.

The chain has TRBV19 and TRBJ2-5; D call uncertain. There are 14 residues in the CDR3. Germline V CDR1 and CDR2: LNHDA, SQIVND (reference sequence). Trimming removed 4 bases from V and 2 bases from J, with 11 bases in between. Here the CDR3 reads CASSTSDTQETQYF. The CDR3 DNA sequence: TGTGCCAGTAGTACCTCAGACACACAAGAGACCCAGTACTTC.

The chain recombines TRBV10-3 with TRBJ2-1, with 9 positions matching TRBD2. Germline CDR1 reads ENHRY; CDR2 reads SYGVKD. The CDR3 runs to 16 residues. V gave up 1 base and J gave up 5 bases; unmatched junction bases: 6. The CDR3 DNA follows: TGTGCCATCAGTGAGTTTAGCGGGAGTATCAACAATGAGCAGTTCTTC. Amino acids: CAISEFSGSINNEQFF.

The CDR3 nucleotides are TGTGCCAGCAGCTTAGCCGGGAGTATGATTGGGACAGATACGCAGTATTTT. This translates into CASSLAGSMIGTDTQYF. The chain recombines TRBV11-3 with TRBJ2-3, with D perhaps matching TRBD2 (6 bases). V gave up 1 base and J gave up 3 bases, with 17 bases separating them. Per the germline V gene, CDR1 is SGHNT and CDR2 is YENEEA. CDR3 length: 17 amino acids.